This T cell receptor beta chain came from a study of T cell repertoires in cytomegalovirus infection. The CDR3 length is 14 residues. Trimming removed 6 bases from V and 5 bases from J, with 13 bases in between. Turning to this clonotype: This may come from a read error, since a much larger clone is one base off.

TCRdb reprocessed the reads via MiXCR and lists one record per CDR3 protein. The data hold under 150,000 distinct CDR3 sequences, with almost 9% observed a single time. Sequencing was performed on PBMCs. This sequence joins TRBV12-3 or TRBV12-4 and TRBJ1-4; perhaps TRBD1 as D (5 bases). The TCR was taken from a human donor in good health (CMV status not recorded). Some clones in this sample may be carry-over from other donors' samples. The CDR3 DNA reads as TGTGCCAGCAGGACGTGGGGCCGCAATGAAAAACTGTTTTTT. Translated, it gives CASRTWGRNEKLFF.